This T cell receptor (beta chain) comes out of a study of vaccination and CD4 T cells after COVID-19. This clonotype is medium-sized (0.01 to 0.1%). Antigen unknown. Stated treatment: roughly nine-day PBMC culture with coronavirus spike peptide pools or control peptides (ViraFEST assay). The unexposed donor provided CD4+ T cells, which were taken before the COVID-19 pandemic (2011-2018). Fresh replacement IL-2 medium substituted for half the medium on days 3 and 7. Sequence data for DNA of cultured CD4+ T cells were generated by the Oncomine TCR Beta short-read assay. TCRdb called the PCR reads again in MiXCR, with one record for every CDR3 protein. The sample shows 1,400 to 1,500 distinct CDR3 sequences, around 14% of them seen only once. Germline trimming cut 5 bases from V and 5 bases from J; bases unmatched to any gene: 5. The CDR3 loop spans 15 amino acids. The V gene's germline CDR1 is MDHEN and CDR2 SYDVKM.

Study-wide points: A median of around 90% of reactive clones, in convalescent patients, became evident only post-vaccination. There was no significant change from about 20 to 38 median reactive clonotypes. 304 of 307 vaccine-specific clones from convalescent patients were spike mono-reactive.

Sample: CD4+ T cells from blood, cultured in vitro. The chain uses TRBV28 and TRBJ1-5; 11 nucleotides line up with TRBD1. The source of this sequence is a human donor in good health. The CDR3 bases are TGTGCCAGCAGTATACCGGGACAGGGGGATCAGCCCCAGCATTTT. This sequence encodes CASSIPGQGDQPQHF.